These T cell receptor beta chains were read from a single sample in a study of T cell responses to AZD1222 COVID-19 vaccine. Measured with immunoSEQ multiplex PCR; TCRdb has only the in-frame clones, and not every one. The sample consists of about 120,000 clones, roughly 85% of them appearing once. The sample was peripheral blood, taken on day 0 of AZD1222 vaccination. The receptors come from an adult in good health. Each CDR3 is given with its conserved first and last residue. D genes are given only for firm matches. Size values are once, few and many counts, or a class for expanded clones, and some rows have none.

D: .
J: TRBJ2-1
size: .
V: TRBV11-2
CDR3: CASSLSRTGSNEQFF
DNA: TGTGCCAGCAGCCTTAGCCGAACTGGTAGCAATGAGCAGTTCTTC

D: TRBD1
J: TRBJ1-2
size: .
V: TRBV30
CDR3: CAWSETGGAVDGYTF
DNA: TGTGCCTGGAGTGAAACAGGGGGCGCAGTGGATGGCTACACCTTC

D: TRBD1
J: TRBJ2-6
size: .
V: TRBV30
CDR3: CAWRRPRWTGVSGANVLTF
DNA: TGTGCCTGGAGAAGGCCCCGGTGGACAGGGGTATCTGGGGCCAACGTCCTGACTTTC

D: .
J: TRBJ1-2
size: .
V: TRBV28
CDR3: CASSWGGHGYTF
DNA: TGTGCCAGCAGTTGGGGGGGCCATGGCTACACCTTC

D: .
J: TRBJ2-7
size: .
V: TRBV15
CDR3: CATSRQGSYEQYF
DNA: TGTGCCACCAGCAGACAGGGCTCCTACGAGCAGTACTTC

D: .
J: TRBJ2-1
size: .
V: TRBV4-3
CDR3: CASSYIRNREGNEQFF
DNA: TGCGCCAGCAGCTATATACGTAACAGGGAAGGGAATGAGCAGTTCTTC

D: TRBD2
J: TRBJ2-1
size: .
V: TRBV9
CDR3: CASSPNVPGLAGGIYNEQFF
DNA: TGTGCCAGCAGCCCAAACGTCCCGGGACTAGCGGGAGGGATTTACAATGAGCAGTTCTTC

D: TRBD1
J: TRBJ1-4
size: few
V: TRBV7-9
CDR3: CASSLGGQDFEKLFF
DNA: TGTGCCAGCAGCTTAGGCGGACAGGACTTTGAAAAACTGTTTTTT

D: TRBD2
J: TRBJ2-3
size: .
V: TRBV11-2
CDR3: CASSFRLAGGPGTDTQYF
DNA: TGTGCCAGCAGCTTCAGACTAGCGGGGGGGCCGGGCACAGATACGCAGTATTTT

D: TRBD1
J: TRBJ1-5
size: .
V: TRBV6-5
CDR3: CASSTTGGNQPQHF
DNA: TGTGCCAGCAGTACAACAGGGGGGAATCAGCCCCAGCATTTT

D: .
J: TRBJ1-1
size: many
V: TRBV4-3
CDR3: CASSQDLENTEAFF
DNA: TGCGCCAGCAGCCAAGATCTTGAGAACACTGAAGCTTTCTTT

D: TRBD2
J: TRBJ2-3
size: .
V: TRBV11-3
CDR3: CASSSQGGSLSDTQYF
DNA: TGTGCCAGCAGCTCGCAGGGCGGGAGCTTGTCAGATACGCAGTATTTT

D: .
J: TRBJ2-2
size: .
V: TRBV3-1/TRBV3-2
CDR3: CASSQQGFSGELFF
DNA: TGTGCCAGCAGCCAGCAGGGTTTTTCCGGGGAGCTGTTTTTT

D: .
J: TRBJ1-1
size: .
V: TRBV13
CDR3: CASSLMSGTEAFF
DNA: TGTGCCAGCAGCTTAATGAGTGGCACTGAAGCTTTCTTT

D: .
J: TRBJ1-2
size: .
V: TRBV6-5
CDR3: CASSNGPLNYGYTF
DNA: TGTGCCAGCAGTAACGGACCGTTAAACTATGGCTACACCTTC

D: TRBD1
J: TRBJ2-5
size: .
V: TRBV4-2
CDR3: CASSQDPDRGGETQYF
DNA: TGTGCCAGCAGCCAAGATCCTGACAGGGGGGGGGAGACCCAGTACTTC

D: .
J: TRBJ2-7
size: .
V: TRBV12-2
CDR3: CASRLNTGIYYEQYF
DNA: TGTGCAAGTCGCTTAAACACAGGGATCTACTACGAGCAGTACTTC

D: .
J: TRBJ1-1
size: .
V: TRBV6-5
CDR3: CASSLGGSNTEAFF
DNA: TGTGCCAGCAGTTTGGGGGGATCGAACACTGAAGCTTTCTTT

D: .
J: TRBJ1-1
size: .
V: TRBV7-9
CDR3: CASSYARGGTTEAFF
DNA: TGTGCCAGCAGCTACGCCAGGGGCGGGACCACTGAAGCTTTCTTT

D: .
J: TRBJ2-1
size: .
V: TRBV24-1
CDR3: CATSDPPGLRQGNEQFF
DNA: TGTGCCACCAGTGATCCTCCGGGACTTCGACAGGGCAATGAGCAGTTCTTC

D: .
J: TRBJ1-6
size: .
V: TRBV2
CDR3: CASGTRGNSPLHF
DNA: TGTGCCTCAGGGACTCGGGGGAATTCACCCCTCCACTTT

D: .
J: TRBJ2-1
size: .
V: TRBV28
CDR3: CASSGVSSYNEQFF
DNA: TGTGCCAGCAGTGGGGTGAGCTCCTACAATGAGCAGTTCTTC

D: .
J: TRBJ2-2
size: .
V: TRBV14
CDR3: CASNPGASLGLVTGELFF
DNA: TGTGCCAGCAACCCGGGTGCGAGCCTCGGGCTGGTCACCGGGGAGCTGTTTTTT

D: .
J: TRBJ2-7
size: .
V: TRBV2
CDR3: CASSAQGTDEQYF
DNA: TGTGCCAGCAGTGCACAGGGCACCGACGAGCAGTACTTC

D: .
J: TRBJ1-5
size: .
V: TRBV19
CDR3: CASSPGVDQPQHF
DNA: TGTGCCAGTAGTCCAGGAGTCGATCAGCCCCAGCATTTT

D: .
J: TRBJ2-3
size: .
V: TRBV21-1
CDR3: CASSKESIRTDTQYF
DNA: TGTGCCAGCAGCAAAGAATCCATCCGCACAGATACGCAGTATTTT

D: TRBD1
J: TRBJ2-5
size: .
V: TRBV3-1/TRBV3-2
CDR3: CASSLQGAKETQYF
DNA: TGTGCCAGCAGCCTCCAGGGGGCCAAAGAGACCCAGTACTTC

D: .
J: TRBJ2-7
size: .
V: TRBV7-7
CDR3: CASSTSMGSNEQYF
DNA: TGTGCTAGCAGCACATCAATGGGGTCCAACGAGCAGTACTTC

D: .
J: TRBJ2-7
size: .
V: TRBV7-2
CDR3: CASSPRGWSSYEQYF
DNA: TGTGCCAGCAGCCCCCGCGGGTGGAGCTCCTACGAGCAGTACTTC

D: .
J: TRBJ1-2
size: once
V: TRBV7-9
CDR3: CASSSLSWAGTYLGYTF
DNA: TGTGCCAGCAGCTCGCTAAGCTGGGCAGGGACATACTTGGGCTACACCTTC

D: .
J: TRBJ2-7
size: .
V: TRBV19
CDR3: CASSAWTATYEQYF
DNA: TGTGCCAGTAGTGCGTGGACAGCGACCTACGAGCAGTACTTC

D: .
J: TRBJ1-2
size: .
V: TRBV19
CDR3: CASMIEEGYGYTF
DNA: TGTGCCAGTATGATTGAGGAGGGCTATGGCTACACCTTC

D: TRBD2
J: TRBJ2-7
size: .
V: TRBV5-5
CDR3: CASRPGLASYEQYF
DNA: TGTGCCAGCAGGCCGGGACTAGCGAGCTACGAGCAGTACTTC

D: .
J: TRBJ1-1
size: once
V: TRBV25-1
CDR3: CASSAQPGTEAFF
DNA: TGTGCCAGCAGTGCACAGCCTGGGACTGAAGCTTTCTTT

D: .
J: TRBJ1-6
size: .
V: TRBV3-1/TRBV3-2
CDR3: CASSQFSTGLSNSPLHF
DNA: TGTGCCAGCAGCCAATTCTCAACGGGACTTAGTAATTCACCCCTCCACTTT

D: .
J: TRBJ2-5
size: few
V: TRBV5-5
CDR3: CASSLDGVTQYF
DNA: TGTGCCAGCAGCTTGGATGGCGTGACCCAGTACTTC

D: .
J: TRBJ2-7
size: .
V: TRBV9
CDR3: CASSVATTSTREQYF
DNA: TGTGCCAGCAGCGTAGCCACGACTAGTACGCGGGAGCAGTACTTC

D: .
J: TRBJ2-7
size: .
V: TRBV4-1
CDR3: CASSQDPSEQYF
DNA: TGCGCCAGCAGCCAAGATCCTTCCGAGCAGTACTTC

D: .
J: TRBJ1-5
size: .
V: TRBV6-1
CDR3: CASSETLGVRPQHF
DNA: TGTGCCAGCAGTGAGACATTAGGGGTTCGGCCCCAGCATTTT

D: .
J: TRBJ1-2
size: .
V: TRBV5-5
CDR3: CASSLLVFRGGYTF
DNA: TGTGCCAGCAGCTTGTTGGTTTTTAGGGGTGGCTACACCTTC

D: .
J: TRBJ1-3
size: .
V: TRBV7-9
CDR3: CASSLHDGNTIYF
DNA: TGTGCCAGCAGCTTACACGATGGAAACACCATATATTTT

D: TRBD1
J: TRBJ1-4
size: .
V: TRBV5-4
CDR3: CASSFPDRGPEKLFF
DNA: TGTGCCAGCAGCTTCCCGGACAGGGGGCCTGAAAAACTGTTTTTT

D: .
J: TRBJ2-3
size: .
V: TRBV9
CDR3: CASSVTDGGTDTQYF
DNA: TGTGCCAGCAGCGTGACGGACGGAGGCACAGATACGCAGTATTTT

D: .
J: TRBJ2-1
size: once
V: TRBV12-3/TRBV12-4
CDR3: CASRFMPYHEQFF
DNA: TGTGCCAGCAGATTTATGCCTTACCATGAGCAGTTCTTC

D: .
J: TRBJ1-4
size: .
V: TRBV30
CDR3: CAWSVQGGSEKLFF
DNA: TGTGCCTGGAGTGTACAGGGAGGATCCGAAAAACTGTTTTTT

D: .
J: TRBJ1-6
size: .
V: TRBV2
CDR3: CASMGVGSYNSPLHF
DNA: TGTGCCAGCATGGGGGTCGGCTCCTATAATTCACCCCTCCACTTT

D: .
J: TRBJ1-2
size: .
V: TRBV7-9
CDR3: CASSLIGGNYGYTF
DNA: TGTGCCAGCAGCTTAATAGGGGGAAACTATGGCTACACCTTC